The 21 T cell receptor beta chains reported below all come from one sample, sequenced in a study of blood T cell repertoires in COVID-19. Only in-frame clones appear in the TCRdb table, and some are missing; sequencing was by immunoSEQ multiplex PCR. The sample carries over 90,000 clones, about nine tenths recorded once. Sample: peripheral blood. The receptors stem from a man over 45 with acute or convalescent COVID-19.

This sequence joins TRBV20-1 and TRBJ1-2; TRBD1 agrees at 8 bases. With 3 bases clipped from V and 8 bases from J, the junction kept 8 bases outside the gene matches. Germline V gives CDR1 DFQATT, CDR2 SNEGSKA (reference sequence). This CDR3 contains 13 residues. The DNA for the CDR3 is TGCAGTGCTAGTCTCACAGGGGGTTGGGGCTACACCTTC. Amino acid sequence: CSASLTGGWGYTF.

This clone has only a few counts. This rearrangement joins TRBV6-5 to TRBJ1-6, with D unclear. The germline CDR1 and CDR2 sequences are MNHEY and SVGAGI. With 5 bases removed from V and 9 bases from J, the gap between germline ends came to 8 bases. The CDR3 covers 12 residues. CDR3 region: CASSPEASPLHF. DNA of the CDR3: TGTGCCAGCAGTCCCGAGGCTTCACCCCTCCACTTT.

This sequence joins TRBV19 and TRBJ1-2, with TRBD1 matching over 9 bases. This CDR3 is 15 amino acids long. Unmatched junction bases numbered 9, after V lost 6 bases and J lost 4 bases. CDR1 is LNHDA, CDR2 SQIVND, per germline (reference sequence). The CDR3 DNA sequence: TGTGCCAGTAGCCCTAGGGGGACAGGGAGCTATGGCTACACCTTC. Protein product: CASSPRGTGSYGYTF.

CDR3 nucleotide sequence: TGTGCCAGCAGCCAGGGGACAGGCTGGGCCACCGGGGAGCTGTTTTTT. This sequence encodes CASSQGTGWATGELFF. V is TRBV3-1 (or the pseudogene TRBV3-2) and J is TRBJ2-2; 8 positions match TRBD1. V dropped 3 bases and J dropped 4; count of bases not matched to a gene: 7. The CDR3 loop spans 16 amino acids. The germline gives CDR1 LGHDT, CDR2 YNNKEL (reference sequence).

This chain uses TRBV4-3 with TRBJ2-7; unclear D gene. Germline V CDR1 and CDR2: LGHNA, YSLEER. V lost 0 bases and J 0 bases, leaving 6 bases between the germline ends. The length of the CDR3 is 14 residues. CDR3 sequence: CASSQDSYSYEQYF. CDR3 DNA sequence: TGCGCCAGCAGCCAAGATTCGTACTCCTACGAGCAGTACTTC.

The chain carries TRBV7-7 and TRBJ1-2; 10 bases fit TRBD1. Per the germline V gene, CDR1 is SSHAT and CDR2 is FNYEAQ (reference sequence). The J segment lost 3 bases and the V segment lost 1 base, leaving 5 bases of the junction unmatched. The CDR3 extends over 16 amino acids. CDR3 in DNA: TGTGCCAGCAGCTTAGGAGAGGGACAGGGGTACTATGGCTACACCTTC. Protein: CASSLGEGQGYYGYTF. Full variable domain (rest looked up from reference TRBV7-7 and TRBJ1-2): GAGVSQSPRYKVTKRGQDVTLRCDPISSHATLYWYQQALGQGPEFLTYFNYEAQPDKSGLPSDRFSAERPEGSISTLTIQRTEQRDSAMYRCASSLGEGQGYYGYTFGSGTRLTVV.

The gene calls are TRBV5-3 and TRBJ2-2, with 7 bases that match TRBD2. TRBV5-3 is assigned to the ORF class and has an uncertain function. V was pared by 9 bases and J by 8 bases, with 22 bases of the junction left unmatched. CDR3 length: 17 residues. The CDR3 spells CAIPPGLGTNYQGELFF. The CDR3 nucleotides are TGTGCCATTCCCCCAGGGTTGGGGACTAACTATCAGGGGGAGCTGTTTTTT.

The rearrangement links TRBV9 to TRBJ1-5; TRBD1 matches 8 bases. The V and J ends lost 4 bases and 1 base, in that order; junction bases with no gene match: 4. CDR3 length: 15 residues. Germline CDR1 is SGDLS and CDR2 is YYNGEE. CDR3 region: CASSPRTGSNQPQHF. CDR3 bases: TGTGCCAGCAGCCCACGGACAGGGAGCAATCAGCCCCAGCATTTT.

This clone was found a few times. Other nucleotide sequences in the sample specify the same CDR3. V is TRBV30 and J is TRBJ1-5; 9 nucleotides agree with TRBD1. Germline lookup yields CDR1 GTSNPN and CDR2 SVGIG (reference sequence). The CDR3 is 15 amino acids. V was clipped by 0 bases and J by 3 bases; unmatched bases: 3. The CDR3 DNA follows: TGTGCCTGGAGTGTGGGGACAGGGATCAATCAGCCCCAGCATTTT. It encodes CAWSVGTGINQPQHF.

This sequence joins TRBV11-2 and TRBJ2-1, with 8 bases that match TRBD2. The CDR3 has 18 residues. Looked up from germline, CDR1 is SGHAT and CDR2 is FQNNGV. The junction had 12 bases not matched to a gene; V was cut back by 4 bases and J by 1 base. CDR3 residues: CASSSGLAGPRSYNEQFF. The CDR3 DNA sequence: TGTGCCAGCAGCTCCGGACTAGCTGGGCCAAGGTCCTACAATGAGCAGTTCTTC.

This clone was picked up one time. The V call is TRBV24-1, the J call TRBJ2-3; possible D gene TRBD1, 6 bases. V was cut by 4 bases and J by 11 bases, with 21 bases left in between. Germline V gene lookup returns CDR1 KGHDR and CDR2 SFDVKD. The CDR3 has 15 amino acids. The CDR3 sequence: CATSDPQGPTLVQYF. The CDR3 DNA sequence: TGTGCCACCAGTGACCCCCAGGGGCCCACCCTGGTGCAGTATTTT.

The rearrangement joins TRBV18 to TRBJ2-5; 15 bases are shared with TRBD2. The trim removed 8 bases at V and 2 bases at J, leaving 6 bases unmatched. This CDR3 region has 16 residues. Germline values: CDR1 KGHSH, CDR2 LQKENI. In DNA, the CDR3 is TGTGCCAGCACTACAGGACTAGCGGGAGGGCAAGAGACCCAGTACTTC. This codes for CASTTGLAGGQETQYF.

CDR3 nucleotides: TGTGCCAGCAGTCGCGAGTTATATAATTCACCCCTCCACTTT. It translates to CASSRELYNSPLHF. This chain links TRBV6-5 with TRBJ1-6; D gene ambiguous. The germline CDR1 and CDR2 sequences are MNHEY and SVGAGI. The CDR3 totals 14 residues. V was trimmed by 5 bases and J by 4 bases, leaving 9 bases between them.

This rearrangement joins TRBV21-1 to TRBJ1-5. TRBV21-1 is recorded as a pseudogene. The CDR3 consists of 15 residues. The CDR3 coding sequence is TGTGCCAGCAGCAAAGGGGTCAGGGAGGGGGAGCCCCAGCATTTT. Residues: CASSKGVREGEPQHF.

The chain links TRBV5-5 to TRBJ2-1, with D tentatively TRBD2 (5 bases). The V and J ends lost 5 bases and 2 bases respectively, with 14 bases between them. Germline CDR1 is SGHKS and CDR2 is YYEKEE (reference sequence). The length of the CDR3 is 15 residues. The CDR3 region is CASSYSAVTYNEQFF. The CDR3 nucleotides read TGTGCCAGCAGTTACTCAGCGGTCACCTACAATGAGCAGTTCTTC. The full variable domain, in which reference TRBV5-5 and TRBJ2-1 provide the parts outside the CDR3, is DAGVTQSPTHLIKTRGQQVTLRCSPISGHKSVSWYQQVLGQGPQFIFQYYEKEERGRGNFPDRFSARQFPNYSSELNVNALLLGDSALYLCASSYSAVTYNEQFFGPGTRLTVL.

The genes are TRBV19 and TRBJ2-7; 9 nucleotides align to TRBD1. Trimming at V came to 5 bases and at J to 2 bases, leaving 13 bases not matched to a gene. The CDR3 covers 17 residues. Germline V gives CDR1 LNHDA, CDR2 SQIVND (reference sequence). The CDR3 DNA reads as TGTGCCAGTAGTCTCCCGAACTCGGGACAGGGACCCTACGAGCAGTACTTC. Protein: CASSLPNSGQGPYEQYF.

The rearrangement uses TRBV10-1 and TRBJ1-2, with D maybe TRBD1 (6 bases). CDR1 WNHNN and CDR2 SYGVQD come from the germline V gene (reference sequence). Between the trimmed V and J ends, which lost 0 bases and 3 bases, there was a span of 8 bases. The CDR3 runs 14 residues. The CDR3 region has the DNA TGCGCCAGCAGTGAGTCGGGGACACACTATGGCTACACCTTC. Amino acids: CASSESGTHYGYTF.

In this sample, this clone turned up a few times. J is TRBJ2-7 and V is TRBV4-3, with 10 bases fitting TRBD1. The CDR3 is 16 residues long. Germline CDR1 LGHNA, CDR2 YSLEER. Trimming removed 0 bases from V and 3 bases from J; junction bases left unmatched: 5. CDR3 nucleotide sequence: TGCGCCAGCAGCCAAGAGAGGACAGGGGGGTACTACGAGCAGTACTTC. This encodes CASSQERTGGYYEQYF.

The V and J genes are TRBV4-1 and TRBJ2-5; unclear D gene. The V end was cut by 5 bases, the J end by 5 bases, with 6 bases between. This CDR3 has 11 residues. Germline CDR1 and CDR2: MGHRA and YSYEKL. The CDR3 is CASSYGETQYF. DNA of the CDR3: TGCGCCAGCAGCTACGGGGAGACCCAGTACTTC.

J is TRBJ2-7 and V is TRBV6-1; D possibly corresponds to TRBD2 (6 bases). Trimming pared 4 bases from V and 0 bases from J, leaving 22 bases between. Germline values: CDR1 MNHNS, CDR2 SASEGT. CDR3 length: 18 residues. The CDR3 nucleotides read TGTGCCAGCAGTGGGGGAGCGGCTAACATCGGGGGCTCCTACGAGCAGTACTTC. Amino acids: CASSGGAANIGGSYEQYF.

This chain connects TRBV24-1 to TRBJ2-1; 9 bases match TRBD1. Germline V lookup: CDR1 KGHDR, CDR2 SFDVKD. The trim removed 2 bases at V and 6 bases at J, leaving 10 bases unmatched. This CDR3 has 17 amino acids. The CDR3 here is CATSDWGGTDRGNEQFF. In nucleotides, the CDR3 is TGTGCCACCAGTGATTGGGGGGGGACGGACAGGGGCAATGAGCAGTTCTTC.